A single TCR beta chain is shown here with its context. Its target is not known. These data originate in a study of T cell responses to AZD1222 COVID-19 vaccine. Broader study findings: Within unmutated variant regions lay the reported targets of nearly half of spike-specific TCRs. Donors skewed white British and female; clonal diversity was possibly underestimated.

Germline values: CDR1 SGHRS, CDR2 YFSETQ. The CDR3 loop spans 14 amino acids. Trimming shortened V by 2 bases and J by 5 bases, and 13 bases separated the two germline ends. Here immunoSEQ multiplex PCR was the method, and the copy in TCRdb shows in-frame clones only, minus some. The data hold about 150,000 clones, with about nine tenths observed a single time. The sample consisted of peripheral blood, taken on day 0 of AZD1222 vaccination. V gene TRBV5-1 combines with J gene TRBJ1-1; no reliable D call. This sequence was found in an adult in good health. Here the CDR3 DNA reads TGCGCCAGCAGCTTTTGGGCAGGCGGTACTGAAGCTTTCTTT. It yields the protein CASSFWAGGTEAFF.